What follows are 19 T cell receptor beta chains derived from one specimen sequenced in a study of technical replicates of blood from a few donors. TCRdb's copy holds only in-frame clones and misses some; the assay was immunoSEQ multiplex PCR. The sample carries some 77,000 clones, about 92% recorded once. The specimen was T cells isolated from PBMCs. The receptor set was obtained from a human donor in good health.

V gene TRBV6-1 combines with J gene TRBJ2-2; a possible D gene is TRBD2 (6 bases). The CDR3 is made up of 14 amino acids. The germline V and J ends were trimmed by 5 bases and 8 bases, with 15 bases remaining between them. CDR1 is MNHNS, CDR2 SASEGT, per germline. The CDR3 is CASSKTPEGGELFF. The CDR3 coding sequence is TGTGCCAGCAGTAAGACCCCGGAGGGTGGGGAGCTGTTTTTT.

This chain links TRBV10-2 with TRBJ2-2, with TRBD2 matching over 9 bases. This CDR3 comprises 14 residues. Germline-derived CDR1 and CDR2 are WSHSY and SAAADI. V gave up 5 bases and J gave up 5 bases; unmatched junction bases: 3. CDR3 protein: CASSIAGETGELFF. The CDR3 nucleotides read TGCGCCAGCAGTATAGCGGGAGAGACCGGGGAGCTGTTTTTT.

The gene calls are TRBV11-3 and TRBJ1-1; 7 nucleotides align to TRBD1. V was clipped by 7 bases and J by 4 bases; unmatched bases: 21. Looked up from germline, CDR1 is SGHNT and CDR2 is YENEEA. The CDR3 totals 18 residues. The CDR3 region is CASTSSVTGTFEGTEAFF. The CDR3, as DNA: TGTGCCAGCACCTCATCGGTGACAGGGACATTCGAGGGCACTGAAGCTTTCTTT.

This sequence joins TRBV28 and TRBJ2-2, with 7 bases fitting TRBD2. CDR3 size: 16 residues. Trimming took 6 bases from V and 5 from J; bases not matched to a gene: 12. Per the germline V gene, CDR1 is MDHEN and CDR2 is SYDVKM. The DNA for the CDR3 is TGTGCCAGCAGCCGCCTGGTGAGCGGGATAACCGGGGAGCTGTTTTTT. As protein: CASSRLVSGITGELFF.

The CDR3 sequence: CASSRDRTGQPQHF. Written as DNA, the CDR3 is TGCGCCAGCAGTAGGGACAGGACGGGTCAGCCCCAGCATTTT. The chain joins TRBV10-2 to TRBJ1-5; 8 positions agree with TRBD1. The ends lost 5 bases at V and 6 bases at J; junction bases unmatched: 6. Looked up from germline, CDR1 is WSHSY and CDR2 is SAAADI. The CDR3 is 14 residues long.

CDR3 in amino acids: CASSQDLTALVYEQYF. The CDR3 coding sequence is TGCGCCAGCAGCCAAGACTTAACGGCACTAGTCTACGAGCAGTACTTC. This chain connects TRBV4-1 to TRBJ2-7, with D possibly TRBD2 on 5 matching bases. The germline V gene encodes CDR1 MGHRA and CDR2 YSYEKL. Trimming shortened V by 0 bases and J by 3 bases, and 15 bases separated the two germline ends. The CDR3 runs 16 residues.

This chain uses TRBV27 with TRBJ2-7; tentatively, D is TRBD2 (6 bases). With 8 bases removed from V and 2 bases from J, the gap between germline ends came to 16 bases. The CDR3 covers 14 residues. Germline CDR1 reads MNHEY; CDR2 reads SMNVEV (reference sequence). The CDR3 loop is CASLPTSGPYEQYF. CDR3 DNA sequence: TGTGCCAGCTTACCAACAAGCGGGCCCTACGAGCAGTACTTC.

This clone has only one observation. This chain uses TRBV2 with TRBJ1-2, with D possibly being TRBD1 (5 bases). Per germline, CDR1 SNHLY and CDR2 FYNNEI. The CDR3 is made up of 12 amino acids. The V gene lost 3 bases and the J gene lost 8 bases, with 10 bases spanning the gap. CDR3 protein: CASSDRVRGYTF. CDR3 nucleotides: TGTGCCAGCAGTGACAGGGTTCGGGGCTACACCTTC.

The rearrangement links TRBV9 to TRBJ2-3, with 12 bases lining up with TRBD2. V was clipped by 2 bases and J by 0 bases; unmatched bases: 1. The CDR3 spans 16 residues. Germline V CDR1 and CDR2: SGDLS, YYNGEE. For the CDR3, the DNA is TGTGCCAGCAGCGTTCTAGCGGGAGGGAGCACAGATACGCAGTATTTT. Translation gives CASSVLAGGSTDTQYF.

The V call is TRBV5-1, the J call TRBJ1-4; 7 positions match TRBD1. The junction had 2 bases not matched to a gene; V was cut back by 3 bases and J by 0 bases. Germline values: CDR1 SGHRS, CDR2 YFSETQ. The CDR3 spans 15 residues. CDR3: CASSWGQSTNEKLFF. The CDR3, as DNA: TGCGCCAGCAGCTGGGGACAGTCAACTAATGAAAAACTGTTTTTT.

The rearrangement joins TRBV4-2 to TRBJ1-2; D is possibly TRBD1 (6 bases). The CDR3 totals 16 residues. The germline gives CDR1 LGHNA, CDR2 YNFKEQ. Trimming removed 4 bases from V and 8 bases from J, with 23 bases in between. As DNA, the CDR3 is TGTGCCAGCAGCCGAGAACGGACAGCCGACCTGGGGGGCTACACCTTC. Translating it yields CASSRERTADLGGYTF.

The chain is built from TRBV7-3 and TRBJ2-7; the match to TRBD1 covers 7 bases. Trimming took 5 bases from V and 0 from J; bases not matched to a gene: 4. The CDR3 is 14 residues long. The germline CDR1 and CDR2 sequences are SGHTA and FQGTGA. CDR3 bases: TGTGCCAGCAGCCAGACAGGGCTCTCCTACGAGCAGTACTTC. Translated: CASSQTGLSYEQYF.

This chain connects TRBV30 to TRBJ2-7, with 10 positions matching TRBD1. V trimming: 2 bases; J trimming: 5 bases; junction bases outside the gene matches: 6. This CDR3 contains 14 residues. From germline, CDR1 is GTSNPN and CDR2 SVGIG (reference sequence). The CDR3 here is CAWSLETGGHEQYF. As DNA, the CDR3 is TGTGCCTGGAGTCTAGAGACAGGGGGCCACGAGCAGTACTTC. The variable domain in full, completed from reference TRBV30 and TRBJ2-7, reads SQTIHQWPATLVQPVGSPLSLECTVEGTSNPNLYWYRQAAGRGLQLLFYSVGIGQISSEVPQNLSASRPQDRQFILSSKKLLLSDSGFYLCAWSLETGGHEQYFGPGTRLTVT.

The rearrangement joins TRBV5-6 to TRBJ1-2; D is unresolved. The CDR3 is 17 amino acids. CDR1 is SGHDT and CDR2 is YYEEEE in the germline V gene. Trimming shortened V by 2 bases and J by 4 bases, and 21 bases separated the two germline ends. The CDR3: CASSLMEGRLTIYGYTF. CDR3 coding DNA: TGTGCCAGCAGCTTAATGGAAGGCCGGTTAACTATCTATGGCTACACCTTC.

The chain combines TRBV7-3 with TRBJ2-7; TRBD1 matches 8 bases. The trim removed 5 bases at V and 5 bases at J, leaving 8 bases unmatched. The CDR3 covers 14 residues. Germline V gene lookup returns CDR1 SGHTA and CDR2 FQGTGA. The chain's CDR3 is CASSPQRQGHEQYF. DNA of the CDR3: TGTGCCAGCAGCCCCCAGAGACAGGGGCACGAGCAGTACTTC.

On this clone itself: A junction boundary mismatches the germline segment, possibly from a read error. This rearrangement joins TRBV7-7 to TRBJ2-7; 9 bases are shared with TRBD2. CDR3 length equals 14 residues. In germline, CDR1 is SSHAT, CDR2 FNYEAQ (reference sequence). The CDR3 spells CASSLGGGRDEQYF. The DNA for the CDR3 is TGTGCTAGCAGCTTAGGAGGCGGGAGGGACGAGCAGTACTTC.

This CDR3 is CASSKDRGGFSTDTQYF. Here the CDR3 DNA reads TGTGCCAGCAGCAAAGACAGGGGTGGGTTTAGCACAGATACGCAGTATTTT. The rearrangement joins TRBV21-1 to TRBJ2-3; TRBD1, the D gene given by the table, was not confirmed from the DNA. TRBV21-1 is a pseudogene locus. This CDR3 contains 17 residues.

Points on this clone: Other DNA sequences from this sample encode an identical CDR3 as well. The chain joins TRBV19 to TRBJ2-7; the match to TRBD2 covers 7 bases. Trimming removed 5 bases from V and 3 bases from J; junction bases left unmatched: 1. The CDR3 runs 12 residues. CDR1 and CDR2 from the germline V gene are LNHDA and SQIVND (reference sequence). CDR3 sequence: CASSPGGYEQYF. The CDR3 DNA sequence: TGTGCCAGTAGTCCGGGGGGCTACGAGCAGTACTTC.

The chain recombines TRBV6-6 with TRBJ2-3; possibly TRBD1 for D (6 bases). V was cut by 2 bases and J by 2 bases, with 11 bases left in between. The CDR3 totals 15 residues. The germline V gene encodes CDR1 MNHNY and CDR2 SVGAGI (reference sequence). The CDR3 reads CASSYSQGITDTQYF. DNA of the CDR3: TGTGCCAGCAGTTACAGCCAGGGGATCACAGATACGCAGTATTTT.